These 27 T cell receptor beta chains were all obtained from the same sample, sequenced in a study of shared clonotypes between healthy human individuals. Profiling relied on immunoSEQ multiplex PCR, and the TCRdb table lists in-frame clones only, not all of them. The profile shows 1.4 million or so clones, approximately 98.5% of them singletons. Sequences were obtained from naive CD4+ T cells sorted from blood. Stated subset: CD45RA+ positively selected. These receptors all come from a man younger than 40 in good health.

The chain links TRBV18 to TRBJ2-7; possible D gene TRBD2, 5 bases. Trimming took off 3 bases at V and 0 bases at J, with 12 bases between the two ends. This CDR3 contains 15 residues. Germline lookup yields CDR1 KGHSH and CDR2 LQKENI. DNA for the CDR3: TGTGCCAGCTCACCCTACAGAGGGAGCTCCTACGAGCAGTACTTC. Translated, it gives CASSPYRGSSYEQYF.

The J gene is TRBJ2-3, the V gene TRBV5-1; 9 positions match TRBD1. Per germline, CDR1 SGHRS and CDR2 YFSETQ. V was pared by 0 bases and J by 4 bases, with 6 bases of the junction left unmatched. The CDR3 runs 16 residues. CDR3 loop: CASSLDGTGNADTQYF. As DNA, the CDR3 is TGCGCCAGCAGCTTGGACGGGACAGGGAACGCAGATACGCAGTATTTT.

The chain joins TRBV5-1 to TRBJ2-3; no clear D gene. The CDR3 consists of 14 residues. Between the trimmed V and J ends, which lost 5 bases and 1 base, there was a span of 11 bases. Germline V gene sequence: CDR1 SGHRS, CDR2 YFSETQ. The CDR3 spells CASRASSGTDTQYF. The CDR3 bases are TGCGCCAGCAGAGCCTCCAGCGGCACAGATACGCAGTATTTT. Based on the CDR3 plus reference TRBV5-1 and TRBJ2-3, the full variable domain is KAGVTQTPRYLIKTRGQQVTLSCSPISGHRSVSWYQQTPGQGLQFLFEYFSETQRNKGNFPGRFSGRQFSNSRSEMNVSTLELGDSALYLCASRASSGTDTQYFGPGTRLTVL.

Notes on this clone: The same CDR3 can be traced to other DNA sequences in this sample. The DNA of the CDR3 is TGCGCCAGCAGCTCGGGTCTACAAGAGACCCAGTACTTC. This encodes CASSSGLQETQYF. V and J are TRBV5-1 and TRBJ2-5; D gene ambiguous. The germline CDR1 and CDR2 sequences are SGHRS and YFSETQ. V lost 3 bases to trimming and J lost 2 bases, with 8 bases between them. This CDR3 contains 13 residues.

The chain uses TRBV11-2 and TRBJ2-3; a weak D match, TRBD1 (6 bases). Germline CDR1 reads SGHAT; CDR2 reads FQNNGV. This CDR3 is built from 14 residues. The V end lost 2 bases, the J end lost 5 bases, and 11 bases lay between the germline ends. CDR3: CASSLSVGGDTQYF. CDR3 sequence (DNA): TGTGCCAGCAGCTTATCAGTAGGGGGAGATACGCAGTATTTT.

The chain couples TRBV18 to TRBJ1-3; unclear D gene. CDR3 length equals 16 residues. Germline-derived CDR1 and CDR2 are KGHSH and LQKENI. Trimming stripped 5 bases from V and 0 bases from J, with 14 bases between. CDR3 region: CASSTSVLSSGNTIYF. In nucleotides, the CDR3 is TGTGCCAGCTCAACGAGCGTTTTAAGCTCTGGAAACACCATATATTTT.

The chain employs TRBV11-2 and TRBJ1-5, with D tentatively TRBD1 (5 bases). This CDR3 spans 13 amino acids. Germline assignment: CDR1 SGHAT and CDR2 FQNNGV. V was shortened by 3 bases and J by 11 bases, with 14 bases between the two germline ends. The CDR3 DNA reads TGTGCCAGCAGCTTGGGTGGGACCTCTGCCCAGCATTTT. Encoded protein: CASSLGGTSAQHF.

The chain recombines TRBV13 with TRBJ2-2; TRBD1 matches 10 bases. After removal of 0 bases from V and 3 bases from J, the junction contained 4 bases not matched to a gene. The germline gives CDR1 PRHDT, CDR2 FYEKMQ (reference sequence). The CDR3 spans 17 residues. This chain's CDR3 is CASSLGTGTGDTGELFF. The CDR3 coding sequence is TGTGCCAGCAGCTTAGGAACCGGGACAGGGGACACCGGGGAGCTGTTTTTT.

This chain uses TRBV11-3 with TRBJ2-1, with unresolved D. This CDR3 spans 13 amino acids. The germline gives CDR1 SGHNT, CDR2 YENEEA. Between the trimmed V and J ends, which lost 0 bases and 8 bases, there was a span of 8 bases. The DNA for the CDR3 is TGTGCCAGCAGCTTAGATCCTAAGGATGAGCAGTTCTTC. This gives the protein CASSLDPKDEQFF. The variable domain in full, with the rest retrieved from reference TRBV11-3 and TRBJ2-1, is EAGVVQSPRYKIIEKKQPVAFWCNPISGHNTLYWYLQNLGQGPELLIRYENEEAVDDSQLPKDRFSAERLKGVDSTLKIQPAELGDSAVYLCASSLDPKDEQFFGPGTRLTVL.

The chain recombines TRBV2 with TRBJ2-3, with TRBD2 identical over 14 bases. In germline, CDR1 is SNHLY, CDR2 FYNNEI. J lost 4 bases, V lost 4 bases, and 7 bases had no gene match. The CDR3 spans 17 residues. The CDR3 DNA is TGTGCCAGCAGTGGATACGGGACTAGCGGGAGAGCAGATACGCAGTATTTT. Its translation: CASSGYGTSGRADTQYF. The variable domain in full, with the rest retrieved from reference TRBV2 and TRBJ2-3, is EPEVTQTPSHQVTQMGQEVILRCVPISNHLYFYWYRQILGQKVEFLVSFYNNEISEKSEIFDDQFSVERPDGSNFTLKIRSTKLEDSAMYFCASSGYGTSGRADTQYFGPGTRLTVL.

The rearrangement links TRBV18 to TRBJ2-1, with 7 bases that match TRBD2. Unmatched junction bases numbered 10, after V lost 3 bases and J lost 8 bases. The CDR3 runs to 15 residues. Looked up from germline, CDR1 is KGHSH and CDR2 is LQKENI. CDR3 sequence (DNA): TGTGCCAGCTCACCGAGGGAGGGATTCGGCTATGAGCAGTTCTTC. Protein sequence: CASSPREGFGYEQFF.

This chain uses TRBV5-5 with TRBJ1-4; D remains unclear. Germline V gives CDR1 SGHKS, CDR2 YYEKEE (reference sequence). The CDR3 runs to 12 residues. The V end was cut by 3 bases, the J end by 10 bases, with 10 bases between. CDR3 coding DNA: TGTGCCAGCAGCTCCTTCGATGCAAAACTGTTTTTT. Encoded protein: CASSSFDAKLFF.

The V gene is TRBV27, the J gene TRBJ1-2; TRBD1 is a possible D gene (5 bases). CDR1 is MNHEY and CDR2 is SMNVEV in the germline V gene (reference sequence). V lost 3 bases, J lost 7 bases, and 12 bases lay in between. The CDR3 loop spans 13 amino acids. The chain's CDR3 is CASSFIGQGGYTF. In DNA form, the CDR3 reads TGTGCCAGCAGTTTTATAGGTCAGGGTGGCTACACCTTC.

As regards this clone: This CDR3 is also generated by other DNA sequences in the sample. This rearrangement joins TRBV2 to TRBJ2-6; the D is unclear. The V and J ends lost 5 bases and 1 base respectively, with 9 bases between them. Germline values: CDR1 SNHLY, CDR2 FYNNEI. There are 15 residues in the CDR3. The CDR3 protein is CASSLDLSGANVLTF. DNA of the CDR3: TGTGCCAGCAGTCTGGACCTATCTGGGGCCAACGTCCTGACTTTC.

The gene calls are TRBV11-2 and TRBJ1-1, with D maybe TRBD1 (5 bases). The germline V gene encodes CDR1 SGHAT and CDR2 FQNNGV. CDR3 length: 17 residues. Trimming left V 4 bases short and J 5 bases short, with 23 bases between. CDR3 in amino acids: CASSSIKGVTLLTEAFF. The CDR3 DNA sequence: TGTGCCAGCAGCTCCATAAAAGGGGTGACCCTATTGACTGAAGCTTTCTTT.

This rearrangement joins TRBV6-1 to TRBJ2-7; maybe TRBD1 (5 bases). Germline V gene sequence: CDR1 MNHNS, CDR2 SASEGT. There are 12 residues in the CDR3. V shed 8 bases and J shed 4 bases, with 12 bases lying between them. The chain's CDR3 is CASSPTAYEQYF. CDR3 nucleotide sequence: TGTGCCAGCTCTCCGACAGCTTACGAGCAGTACTTC.

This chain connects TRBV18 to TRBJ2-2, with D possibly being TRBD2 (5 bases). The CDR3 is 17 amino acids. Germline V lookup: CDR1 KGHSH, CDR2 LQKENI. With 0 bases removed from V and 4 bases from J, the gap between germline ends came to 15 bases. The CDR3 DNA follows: TGTGCCAGCTCACCACCAGTGGGAGAATCGCGCACCGGGGAGCTGTTTTTT. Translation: CASSPPVGESRTGELFF.

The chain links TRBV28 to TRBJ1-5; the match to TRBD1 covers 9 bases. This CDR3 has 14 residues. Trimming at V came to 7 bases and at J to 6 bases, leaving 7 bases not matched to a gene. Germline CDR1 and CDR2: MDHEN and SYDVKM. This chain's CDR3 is CASIGQGLGQPQHF. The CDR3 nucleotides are TGTGCCAGCATCGGACAGGGGTTGGGTCAGCCCCAGCATTTT.

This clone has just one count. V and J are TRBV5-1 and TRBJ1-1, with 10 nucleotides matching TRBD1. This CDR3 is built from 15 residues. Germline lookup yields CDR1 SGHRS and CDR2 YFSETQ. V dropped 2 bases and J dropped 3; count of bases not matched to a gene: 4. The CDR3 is CASSFTGTGDTEAFF. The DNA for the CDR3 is TGCGCCAGCAGCTTTACCGGGACAGGGGACACTGAAGCTTTCTTT. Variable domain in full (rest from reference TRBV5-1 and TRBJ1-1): KAGVTQTPRYLIKTRGQQVTLSCSPISGHRSVSWYQQTPGQGLQFLFEYFSETQRNKGNFPGRFSGRQFSNSRSEMNVSTLELGDSALYLCASSFTGTGDTEAFFGQGTRLTVV.

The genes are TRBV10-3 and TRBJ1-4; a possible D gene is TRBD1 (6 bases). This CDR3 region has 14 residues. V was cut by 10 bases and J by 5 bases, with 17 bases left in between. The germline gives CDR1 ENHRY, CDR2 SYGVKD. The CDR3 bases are TGTGCCAGCAGGAAGGACAGCCAGAATGAAAAACTGTTTTTT. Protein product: CASRKDSQNEKLFF.

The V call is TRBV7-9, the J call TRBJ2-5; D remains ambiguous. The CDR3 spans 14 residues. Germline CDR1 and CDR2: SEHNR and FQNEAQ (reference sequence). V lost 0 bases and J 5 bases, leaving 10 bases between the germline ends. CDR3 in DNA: TGTGCCAGCAGCTTAGCGGCCGTGTTGGAGACCCAGTACTTC. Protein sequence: CASSLAAVLETQYF.

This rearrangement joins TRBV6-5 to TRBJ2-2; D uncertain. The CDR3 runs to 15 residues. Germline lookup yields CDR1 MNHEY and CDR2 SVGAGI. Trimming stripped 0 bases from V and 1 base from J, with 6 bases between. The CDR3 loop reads CASSYSPGNTGELFF. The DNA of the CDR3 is TGTGCCAGCAGTTACTCTCCAGGGAACACCGGGGAGCTGTTTTTT.

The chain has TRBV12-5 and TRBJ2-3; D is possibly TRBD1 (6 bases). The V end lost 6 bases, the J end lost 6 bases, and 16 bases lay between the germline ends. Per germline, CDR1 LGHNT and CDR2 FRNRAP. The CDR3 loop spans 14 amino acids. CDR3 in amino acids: CASGPGERGDTQYF. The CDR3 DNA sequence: TGTGCTAGTGGCCCCGGGGAGAGGGGGGATACGCAGTATTTT. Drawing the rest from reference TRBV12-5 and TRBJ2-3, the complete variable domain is DARVTQTPRHKVTEMGQEVTMRCQPILGHNTVFWYRQTMMQGLELLAYFRNRAPLDDSGMPKDRFSAEMPDATLATLKIQPSEPRDSAVYFCASGPGERGDTQYFGPGTRLTVL.

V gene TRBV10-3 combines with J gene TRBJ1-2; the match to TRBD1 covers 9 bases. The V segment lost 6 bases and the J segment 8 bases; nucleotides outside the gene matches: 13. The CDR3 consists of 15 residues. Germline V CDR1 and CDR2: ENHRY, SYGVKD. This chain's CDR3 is CAIRASRDRDEGYTF. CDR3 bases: TGTGCCATCAGGGCGTCCCGGGACAGGGATGAGGGCTACACCTTC.

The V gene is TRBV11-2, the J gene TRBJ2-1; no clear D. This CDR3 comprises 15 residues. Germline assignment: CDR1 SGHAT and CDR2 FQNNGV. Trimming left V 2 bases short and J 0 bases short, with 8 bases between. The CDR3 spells CASSLQRSSYNEQFF. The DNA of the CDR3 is TGTGCCAGCAGCTTACAAAGGAGCTCCTACAATGAGCAGTTCTTC.

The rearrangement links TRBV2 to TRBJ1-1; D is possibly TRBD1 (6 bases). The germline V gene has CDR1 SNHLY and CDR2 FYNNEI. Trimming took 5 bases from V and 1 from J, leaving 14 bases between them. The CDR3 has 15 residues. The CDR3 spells CASSIQGATNTEAFF. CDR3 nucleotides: TGTGCCAGCAGTATACAGGGCGCCACGAACACTGAAGCTTTCTTT.

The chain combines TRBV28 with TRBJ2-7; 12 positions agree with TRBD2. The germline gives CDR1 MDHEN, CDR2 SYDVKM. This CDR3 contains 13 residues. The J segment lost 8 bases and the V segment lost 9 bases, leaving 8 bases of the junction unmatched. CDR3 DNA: TGTGCCAGTCAACTAGCGGGAGGTTTTCAGCAGTACTTC. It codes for CASQLAGGFQQYF.